A selection of T cell receptor beta chains follows, all from one sample in a study of yellow fever vaccine responses in identical twins. TCRdb passed the RT-PCR reads through MiXCR, listing each CDR3 protein once. The sample lists around 2,000 distinct CDR3 sequences, around four fifths occurring once. Sequencing was performed on T cells from blood (PBMCs), unsorted or a sorted subset (not recorded which), taken before or after yellow fever vaccination (not recorded which). These receptors all come from a woman aged 18-29 years who received the yellow fever vaccine. The CDR3 runs from the conserved cysteine through the conserved F or W. D genes are given only for firm matches. Size tells how often a clone was seen (once, few, many) or the class of an expanded clone, and some rows leave it out.

TGTGCCAGCAGTTTCGAGAACACTGAAGCTTTCTTT	CASSFENTEAFF	TRBV12-3/TRBV12-4	NA	NA	TRBJ1-1
TGTGCCAGTAGTCCGACGACAGGAGCCAGCTATGGCTACACCTTC	CASSPTTGASYGYTF	TRBV19	NA	NA	TRBJ1-2
TGTGCCAGCAGTTACGCCCAGGGATTGAACACTGAAGCTTTCTTT	CASSYAQGLNTEAFF	TRBV6-5	NA	NA	TRBJ1-1
TGTGCCAGCAGTGGGCTAATTGGCGCCCATGAGCAGTTCTTC	CASSGLIGAHEQFF	TRBV28	NA	NA	TRBJ2-1
TGCGCCAGCAGCTCCAAACTATGGCGGGGGACCTACAATGAGCAGTTCTTC	CASSSKLWRGTYNEQFF	TRBV5-1	TRBD2	NA	TRBJ2-1
TGTGCCAGCAGCTTAGCCGGGACTAGCCGTTACAATGAGCAGTTCTTC	CASSLAGTSRYNEQFF	TRBV7-8	TRBD2	NA	TRBJ2-1
TGTGCCAGCAGTTTGTCTCGCCTCAATGAGCAGTTCTTC	CASSLSRLNEQFF	TRBV12-3/TRBV12-4	NA	NA	TRBJ2-1
TGTGCCAGCAGCCCGAACCGGGACAAATCGAACACCGGGGAGCTGTTTTTT	CASSPNRDKSNTGELFF	TRBV11-1	NA	NA	TRBJ2-2
TGCGCCAGCAGTTCAGGGTTCTACAATGAGCAGTTCTTC	CASSSGFYNEQFF	TRBV10-1	NA	NA	TRBJ2-1
TGTGCCAGCAGCTCCGGACTAGGTTACAATGAGCAGTTCTTC	CASSSGLGYNEQFF	TRBV7-3	TRBD2	NA	TRBJ2-1
TGTGCCAGCAGCTTAGCAAGTCTCACTGAAGCTTTCTTT	CASSLASLTEAFF	TRBV7-6	NA	NA	TRBJ1-1
TGTGCCAGCAGCTTCACAGGGGCCCCGGAGAGCAGAGCAGCTTTCTTT	CASSFTGAPESRAAFF	TRBV7-3	TRBD1	NA	TRBJ1-1
TGTGCCAGCAGCCCCCCTGCGGGCGGGAATGAGCAGTTCTTC	CASSPPAGGNEQFF	TRBV7-6	NA	NA	TRBJ2-1
TGTGCCAGCAGGGCCCGGACAGACTATCAGCCCCAGCATTTT	CASRARTDYQPQHF	TRBV2	NA	NA	TRBJ1-5
TGTGCCAGCACGGGGCTAGGAGCGTACAATGAGCAGTTCTTC	CASTGLGAYNEQFF	TRBV7-6	NA	NA	TRBJ2-1
TGTGCCAGCAGCTCCCCTAGCGGGAGCCACAATGAGCAGTTCTTC	CASSSPSGSHNEQFF	TRBV11-2	TRBD2	NA	TRBJ2-1
TGTGCCAGCAGTGATAAGGACTACCCCAATGAGCAGTTCTTC	CASSDKDYPNEQFF	TRBV2	NA	NA	TRBJ2-1
TGTGCCAGCGGACCCGACAGGGGGCGGCGGGACACTGAAGCTTTCTTT	CASGPDRGRRDTEAFF	TRBV7-9	TRBD1	NA	TRBJ1-1
TGCGCCAGCAGCCAAGAGGGACTAGCTTACAATGAGCAGTTCTTC	CASSQEGLAYNEQFF	TRBV4-1	TRBD2	NA	TRBJ2-1
TGCGCCAGCAGCCTAGACAGGGGCGGAGACGGGGAGCTGTTTTTT	CASSLDRGGDGELFF	TRBV4-3	TRBD1	once	TRBJ2-2
TGTGCCAGCAGCTTAGTAGGCCGAACCTACGAGCAGTACTTC	CASSLVGRTYEQYF	TRBV7-8	NA	NA	TRBJ2-7
TGTGCCAGCAGTTATCTCGTCGGGCATTCGGAGTACACCTTC	CASSYLVGHSEYTF	TRBV6-5	NA	NA	TRBJ1-2
TGCGCCTCACTGCAGGCGTACAATGAGCAGTTCTTC	CASLQAYNEQFF	TRBV2	NA	once	TRBJ2-1
TGTGCCAGCAGCTTGGGACAGGGACTTAATTCACCCCTCCACTTT	CASSLGQGLNSPLHF	TRBV5-5	TRBD1	NA	TRBJ1-6
TGCGCCAGCAGCCAAGATAGTCTAGCGGAGACCTACGAGCAGTACTTC	CASSQDSLAETYEQYF	TRBV4-1	TRBD2	NA	TRBJ2-7
TGCAGCGGAACGGGACAGGGGGCAGCAGATACGCAGTATTTT	CSGTGQGAADTQYF	TRBV29-1	TRBD1	NA	TRBJ2-3
TGTGCCAGCAGCCCTGAGGGAGACTACGAGCAGTACTTC	CASSPEGDYEQYF	TRBV5-5	NA	NA	TRBJ2-7
TGTGCCAGCAGTCCCCTCGTCAATGAGCAGTTCTTC	CASSPLVNEQFF	TRBV12-3/TRBV12-4	NA	NA	TRBJ2-1
TGCAGTGGAGTCTGGTCCTACGAGCAGTACTTC	CSGVWSYEQYF	TRBV29-1	NA	NA	TRBJ2-7
TGCAGTGCAACCGGGACAGACTCCTACAATGAGCAGTTCTTC	CSATGTDSYNEQFF	TRBV20-1	TRBD1	few	TRBJ2-1
TGTGCCAGCAGCTTCTCAGAAACCTCCTACAATGAGCAGTTCTTC	CASSFSETSYNEQFF	TRBV11-1	NA	once	TRBJ2-1
TGTGCCAGCACCCAGTACGTTGATCAGCCCCAGCATTTT	CASTQYVDQPQHF	TRBV7-8	NA	NA	TRBJ1-5
TGTGCCAGCAGTTATCCCTCTAGCGGGCAACACAATGAGCAGTTCTTC	CASSYPSSGQHNEQFF	TRBV6-9	TRBD2	NA	TRBJ2-1
TGTGCCAGCAGATACCTGGGACCATACAATGAGCAGTTCTTC	CASRYLGPYNEQFF	TRBV28	NA	NA	TRBJ2-1
TGTGCCAGCAGCTCCCTAGCGGGAGCATATTACAATGAGCAGTTTTTC	CASSSLAGAYYNEQFF	TRBV14	TRBD2	NA	TRBJ2-1
TGTGCCAGCGAGGGAGAGGATGGCTACACCTTC	CASEGEDGYTF	TRBV7-9	NA	NA	TRBJ1-2
TGTGCCAGCAGCGATAGCGGGGGGCCGAACACCGGGGAGCTGTTTTTT	CASSDSGGPNTGELFF	TRBV7-9	TRBD2	NA	TRBJ2-2